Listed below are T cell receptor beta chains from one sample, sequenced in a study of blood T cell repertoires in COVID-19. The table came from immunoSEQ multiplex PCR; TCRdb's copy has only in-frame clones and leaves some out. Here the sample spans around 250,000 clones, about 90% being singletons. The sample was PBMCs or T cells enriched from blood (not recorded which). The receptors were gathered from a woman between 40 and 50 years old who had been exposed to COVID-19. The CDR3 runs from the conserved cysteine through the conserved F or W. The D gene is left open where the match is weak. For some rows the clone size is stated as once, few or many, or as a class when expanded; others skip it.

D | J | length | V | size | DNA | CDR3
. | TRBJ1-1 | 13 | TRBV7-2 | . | TGTGCCAGCAGCTTATTGGGGGGATCCGGAGCTTTCTTT | CASSLLGGSGAFF
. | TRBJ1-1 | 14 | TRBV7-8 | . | TGTGCCAGCAGCCCCGGCCCTAGGAACACTGAAGCTTTCTTT | CASSPGPRNTEAFF
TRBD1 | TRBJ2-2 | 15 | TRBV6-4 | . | TGTGCCAGCAGTGAGGGACAGGCGAACACCGGGGAGCTGTTTTTT | CASSEGQANTGELFF
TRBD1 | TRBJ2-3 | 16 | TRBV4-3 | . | TGCGCCAGCAGCCAAACCGGGACAGGGGCCACAGATACGCAGTATTTT | CASSQTGTGATDTQYF
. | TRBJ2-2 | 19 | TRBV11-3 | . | TGTGCCAGCAGCTTGACGGCGGGGCAGGGCCCCCGTTACACCGGGGAGCTGTTTTTT | CASSLTAGQGPRYTGELFF
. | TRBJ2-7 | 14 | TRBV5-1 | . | TGCGCCAGCAGCCCGGTTGACAAGTCCTACGAGCAGTACTTC | CASSPVDKSYEQYF
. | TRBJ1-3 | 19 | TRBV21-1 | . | TGTGCCAGCAGCAAAGACCGGGACAGTATCCTTGTACGTGGAAACACCATATATTTT | CASSKDRDSILVRGNTIYF
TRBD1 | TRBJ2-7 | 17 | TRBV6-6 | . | TGTGCCAGCAGTCGAGGGTTTCAGGGGGCGTTGGCGTACGAGCAGTACTTC | CASSRGFQGALAYEQYF
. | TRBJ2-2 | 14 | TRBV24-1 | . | TGTGCCACCATGATCAACTCTAACACCGGGGAGCTGTTTTTT | CATMINSNTGELFF
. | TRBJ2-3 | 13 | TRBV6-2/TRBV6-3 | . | TGTGCCAGCAGTTACTCGACAGCAGATACGCAGTATTTT | CASSYSTADTQYF
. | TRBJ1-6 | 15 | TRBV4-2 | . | TGTGCCAGCAGCCAAGAATCGGGGGTAGGCTCACCCCTCCACTTT | CASSQESGVGSPLHF
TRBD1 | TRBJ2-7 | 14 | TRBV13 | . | TGTGCCAGCAGCTACCGGGGACAGGCCTACGAGCAGTACTTC | CASSYRGQAYEQYF
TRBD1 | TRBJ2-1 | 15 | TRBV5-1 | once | TGTGCCAGCAGCGGTACAGGGGGCGTAGGGGGTGAGCAGTTCTTC | CASSGTGGVGGEQFF
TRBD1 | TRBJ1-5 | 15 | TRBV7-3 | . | TGTGCCAGCAGCCCCACAGGGGAGCACAATCAGCCCCAGCATTTT | CASSPTGEHNQPQHF
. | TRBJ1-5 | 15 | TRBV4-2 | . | TGTGCCAGCAGTTTGGGCAGGGGTAGCAATCAGCCCCAGCATTTT | CASSLGRGSNQPQHF
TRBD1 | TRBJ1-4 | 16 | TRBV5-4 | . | TGTGCCAGCAGCTTCGACCGCGGACAGGGGGTCGAAAAACTGTTTTTT | CASSFDRGQGVEKLFF
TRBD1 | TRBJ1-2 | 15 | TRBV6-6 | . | TGTGCCAGCAGTTTGGGGGACAGGGGGGCGTATGGCTACACCTTC | CASSLGDRGAYGYTF
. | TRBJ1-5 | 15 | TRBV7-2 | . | TGTGCCAGCAGCAACCTGCCAGAAAGCAATCAGCCCCAGCATTTT | CASSNLPESNQPQHF
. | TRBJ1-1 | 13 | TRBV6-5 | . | TGTGCCAGCAGTCCCCAGGGCCGTACTGAAGCTTTCTTT | CASSPQGRTEAFF
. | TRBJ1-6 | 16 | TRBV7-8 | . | TGTGCCAGCAGCTTAATCCAGGGTTCATATAATTCACCCCTCCACTTT | CASSLIQGSYNSPLHF
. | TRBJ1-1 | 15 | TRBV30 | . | TGTGCCTGGAGTGTACCCCAGGGTTGGAACACTGAAGCTTTCTTT | CAWSVPQGWNTEAFF
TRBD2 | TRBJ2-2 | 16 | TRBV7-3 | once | TGTGCCAGCAGCTTTGCCCTAGCTAGCGGTGCCGGGGAGCTGTTTTTT | CASSFALASGAGELFF
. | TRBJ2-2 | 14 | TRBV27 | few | TGTGCCAGCAGCCGGGAGCATAACACCGGGGAGCTGTTTTTT | CASSREHNTGELFF
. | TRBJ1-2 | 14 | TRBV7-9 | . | TGTGCCAGCAGCTTAGCGCCCAGCCTAGCGAGCTACACCTTC | CASSLAPSLASYTF
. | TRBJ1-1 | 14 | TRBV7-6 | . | TGTGCCAGCAGCTCCCCAAAGGACGGGGGTGAAGCTTTCTTT | CASSSPKDGGEAFF
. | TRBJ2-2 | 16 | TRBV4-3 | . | TGCGCCAGCAGCCAAGTAGGGGTTTTTAACACCGGGGAGCTGTTTTTT | CASSQVGVFNTGELFF
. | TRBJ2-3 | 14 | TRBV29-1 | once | TGCAGCGACCTCCGGGACACTAGCACAGATACGCAGTATTTT | CSDLRDTSTDTQYF
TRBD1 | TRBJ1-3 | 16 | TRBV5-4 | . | TGTGCCAGCAGCAGCAAGGACAGGGGTCATGGAAACACCATATATTTT | CASSSKDRGHGNTIYF
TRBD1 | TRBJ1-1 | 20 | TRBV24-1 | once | TGTGCCACCAGTGATACTGGATCATCGGGGACAGGGCTGCGGCCCCATGAAGCTTTCTTT | CATSDTGSSGTGLRPHEAFF
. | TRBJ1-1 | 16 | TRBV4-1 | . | TGCGCCAGCAGCCAACCCCCGGCAAGAGGTAACACTGAAGCTTTCTTT | CASSQPPARGNTEAFF
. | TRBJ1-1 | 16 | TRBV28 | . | TGTGCCAGCAGTTTGTTCCCCCCTGGAGTTGGAACTGAAGCTTTCTTT | CASSLFPPGVGTEAFF
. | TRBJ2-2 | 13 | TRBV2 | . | TGTGCCAGCAGGACGGACAGTACCGGGGAGCTGTTTTTT | CASRTDSTGELFF
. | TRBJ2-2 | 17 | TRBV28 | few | TGTGCCAGCAGGCCGATCGTCCGCGGGGAGAACACCGGGGAGCTGTTTTTT | CASRPIVRGENTGELFF
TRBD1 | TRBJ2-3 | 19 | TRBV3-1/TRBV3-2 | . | TGTGCCAGCAGCCAATTATACGGGACAGGGGGCGAGTTTACAGATACGCAGTATTTT | CASSQLYGTGGEFTDTQYF
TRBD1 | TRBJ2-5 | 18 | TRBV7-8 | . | TGTGCCAGCAGCTTAGTGTATCGGGACAGGGGGCGACAAGAGACCCAGTACTTC | CASSLVYRDRGRQETQYF
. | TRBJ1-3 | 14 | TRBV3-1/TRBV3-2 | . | TGTGCCAGCAGCCCTAGGAGCTCTGGAAACACCATATATTTT | CASSPRSSGNTIYF
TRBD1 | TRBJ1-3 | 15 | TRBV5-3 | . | TGTGCCAGAAGCCTAATTGGGACAGCTGGAAACACCATATATTTT | CARSLIGTAGNTIYF
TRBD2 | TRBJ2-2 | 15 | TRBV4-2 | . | TGTGCCAGCAGATCCGGACTAGCGGGGACCGGGGAGCTGTTTTTT | CASRSGLAGTGELFF
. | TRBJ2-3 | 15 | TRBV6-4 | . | TGTGCCAGCAGCCTGGGGGCAGGGAGCACAGATACGCAGTATTTT | CASSLGAGSTDTQYF